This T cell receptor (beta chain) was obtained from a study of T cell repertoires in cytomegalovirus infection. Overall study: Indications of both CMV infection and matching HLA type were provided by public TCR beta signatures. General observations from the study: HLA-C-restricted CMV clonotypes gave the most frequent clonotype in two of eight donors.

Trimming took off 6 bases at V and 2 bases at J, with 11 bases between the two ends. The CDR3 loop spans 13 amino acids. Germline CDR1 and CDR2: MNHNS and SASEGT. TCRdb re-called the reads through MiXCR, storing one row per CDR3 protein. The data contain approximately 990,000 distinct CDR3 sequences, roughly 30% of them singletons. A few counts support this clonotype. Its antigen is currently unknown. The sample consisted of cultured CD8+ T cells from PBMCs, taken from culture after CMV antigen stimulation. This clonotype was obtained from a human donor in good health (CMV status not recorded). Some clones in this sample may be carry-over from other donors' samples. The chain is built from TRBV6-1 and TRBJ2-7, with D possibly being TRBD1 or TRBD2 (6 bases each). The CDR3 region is CASSERGAYEQYV. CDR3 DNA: TGTGCCAGCAGCGAGAGGGGGGCCTACGAGCAGTACGTC.